Shown below are 2 T cell receptor beta chains from a single sample sequenced in a study of glioma-infiltrating T cells after dendritic cell vaccination. TCRdb's copy holds only in-frame clones and misses some; the assay was immunoSEQ multiplex PCR. The sample lists around 100,000 clones; roughly 87% were seen once. Time point here: after dendritic cell vaccination, including at tumor progression/relapse. Sequencing was performed on blood, taken after dendritic cell vaccination. All receptors come from a human donor with glioblastoma.

This chain joins TRBV6-1 and TRBJ2-1; 13 bases line up with TRBD2. CDR3 size: 15 residues. V shed 4 bases and J 4 bases; nucleotides not matched to a gene: 1. Germline lookup yields CDR1 MNHNS and CDR2 SASEGT. CDR3 in amino acids: CASSALAGGYNEQFF. The CDR3 DNA reads as TGTGCCAGCAGTGCACTAGCGGGGGGGTACAATGAGCAGTTCTTC.

The V gene is TRBV5-1, the J gene TRBJ2-5; 10 bases are a match to TRBD2. Losses at the gene ends were 0 bases for V and 4 bases for J; bases not matched to a gene: 9. This CDR3 comprises 17 residues. Germline-derived CDR1 and CDR2 are SGHRS and YFSETQ. The CDR3 nucleotides are TGCGCCAGCAGCTTGGGGCTAGCGGGGGTAGGACGAGAGACCCAGTACTTC. As protein: CASSLGLAGVGRETQYF.